Below, 21 T cell receptor beta chains from the same sample are listed, as sequenced in a study of post-analysis software for immune sequencing data. Study findings and constraints: Patients had higher frequencies than controls of roughly 5 TRBV segments, including TRBV5-6, TRBV5-1 and TRBV20-1.

Built from TCR beta cDNA, the libraries had unique molecular identifiers in them. In TCRdb, the PCR reads were re-called with MiXCR into one record per CDR3 protein. The sample includes about 770,000 distinct CDR3 sequences, about half of them seen just once. For these TCRs, the target antigens are not known. The sequenced material came from blood. These TCRs come from a girl aged 10 to 17 with multiple sclerosis.

The CDR3 nucleotides are TGTGCCACTTCGACAGGACCCTACGAGCAGTACTTC. Its translation: CATSTGPYEQYF. The chain is built from TRBV28 and TRBJ2-7; TRBD1 might be the D (6 bases). V gave up 10 bases and J gave up 2 bases, with 12 bases separating them. The CDR3 sequence is 12 residues long. CDR1 MDHEN and CDR2 SYDVKM come from the germline V gene. Together with reference TRBV28 and TRBJ2-7, the CDR3 gives the full variable domain: DVKVTQSSRYLVKRTGEKVFLECVQDMDHENMFWYRQDPGLGLRLIYFSYDVKMKEKGDIPEGYSVSREKKERFSLILESASTNQTSMYLCATSTGPYEQYFGPGTRLTVT.

The gene calls are TRBV11-2 and TRBJ1-2; 12 bases are shared with TRBD1. The CDR3 has 13 amino acids. Germline V gives CDR1 SGHAT, CDR2 FQNNGV. V trimming: 5 bases; J trimming: 7 bases; junction bases outside the gene matches: 2. CDR3 DNA sequence: TGTGCCAGCAGCCCGGGACAGGGGGCTGGCTACACCTTC. This translates into CASSPGQGAGYTF. The full variable domain, in which reference TRBV11-2 and TRBJ1-2 provide the parts outside the CDR3, is EAGVAQSPRYKIIEKRQSVAFWCNPISGHATLYWYQQILGQGPKLLIQFQNNGVVDDSQLPKDRFSAERLKGVDSTLKIQPAKLEDSAVYLCASSPGQGAGYTFGSGTRLTVV.

This clonotype was seen more than once but under ten times. The V call is TRBV10-3, the J call TRBJ2-7; TRBD1 might be the D (6 bases). Germline CDR1 and CDR2: ENHRY and SYGVKD. The V end was cut by 4 bases, the J end by 2 bases, with 15 bases between. The CDR3 totals 15 residues. CDR3 in DNA: TGTGCCATCAGTGGGCAGACAGGCAAGCCCTACGAGCAGTACTTC. This translates into CAISGQTGKPYEQYF.

As concerns this clonotype: Relative to the germline gene, one junction end is altered; a read error may explain this. V gene TRBV28 combines with J gene TRBJ2-7, with TRBD1 matching 7 bases. The CDR3 is 12 residues long. Germline CDR1 reads MDHEN; CDR2 reads SYDVKM. The DNA of the CDR3 is TGTGCCACCGGGACAGTCTCCTGCGAGCAGTACTTC. It translates to CATGTVSCEQYF.

This clonotype was seen only a few times. The gene calls are TRBV10-3 and TRBJ2-1; TRBD1 aligns across 9 bases. J gave up 7 bases and V 2 bases, and 9 bases lay outside the gene matches. Germline assignment: CDR1 ENHRY and CDR2 SYGVKD. This CDR3 comprises 16 residues. Written as DNA, the CDR3 is TGTGCCATCAGTGAGCCCCGACAGGGGGATCGAAATGAGCAGTTCTTC. Protein: CAISEPRQGDRNEQFF.

J is TRBJ2-7 and V is TRBV19; possible D gene TRBD1, 6 bases. There are 15 residues in the CDR3. V lost 0 bases, J lost 2 bases, and 11 bases lay in between. From germline, CDR1 is LNHDA and CDR2 SQIVND (reference sequence). DNA of the CDR3: TGTGCCAGTAGTATAGATTTTACAGGGCCCTACGAGCAGTACTTC. Residues: CASSIDFTGPYEQYF.

This clonotype showed up just once. The rearrangement uses TRBV20-1 and TRBJ2-1; 8 bases are shared with TRBD2. CDR3 length: 11 residues. V dropped 5 bases and J dropped 7; count of bases not matched to a gene: 1. The germline V gene encodes CDR1 DFQATT and CDR2 SNEGSKA (reference sequence). This CDR3 reads CSAASGNEQFF. The CDR3 DNA is TGCAGTGCTGCTAGCGGGAATGAGCAGTTCTTC.

The V call is TRBV7-6, the J call TRBJ2-6; TRBD1 matches 8 bases. J lost 4 bases, V lost 3 bases, and 5 bases had no gene match. Looked up from germline, CDR1 is SGHVS and CDR2 is FNYEAQ. The CDR3 length is 16 residues. This CDR3 reads CASSFQGARGANVLTF. The DNA for the CDR3 is TGTGCCAGCAGCTTTCAGGGGGCGCGAGGGGCCAACGTCCTGACTTTC.

V gene TRBV6-2 or TRBV6-3 combines with J gene TRBJ2-2; perhaps TRBD2 as D (6 bases). Germline CDR1 reads MNHEY; CDR2 reads SVGEGT. The V and J ends lost 5 bases and 2 bases respectively, with 15 bases between them. The CDR3 runs 16 residues. The CDR3 nucleotides read TGTGCCAGCAGTGTTCATAGCGGACCCAACACCGGGGAGCTGTTTTTT. It yields the protein CASSVHSGPNTGELFF.

This clonotype was counted between two and nine times. The CDR3 bases are TGTGCCAGCAGTTTACTCCCGGACAGCACCTATGGCTACACCTTC. It codes for CASSLLPDSTYGYTF. The chain uses TRBV6-5 and TRBJ1-2; TRBD1 might be the D (6 bases). CDR3 length: 15 amino acids. Germline V gives CDR1 MNHEY, CDR2 SVGAGI. Trimming took 4 bases from V and 4 from J, leaving 16 bases between them.

This clonotype has more than one count but fewer than ten. The rearrangement joins TRBV21-1 to TRBJ2-7; the table's TRBD1 call for D was not verified on the DNA. TRBV21-1 is classified as a pseudogene. The CDR3 sequence is 14 residues long. The CDR3 loop reads CASSPTGAVHEQYF. CDR3 in DNA: TGTGCCAGCAGTCCGACAGGGGCGGTCCACGAGCAGTACTTC.

The V gene is TRBV20-1, the J gene TRBJ2-7; possibly TRBD2 for D (6 bases). The CDR3 is 13 residues long. Trimming removed 6 bases at V and 7 bases at J, with 19 bases between. Germline V gene lookup returns CDR1 DFQATT and CDR2 SNEGSKA (reference sequence). CDR3 in amino acids: CSAFRGSPGEQYF. The CDR3 DNA is TGCAGTGCCTTCCGGGGGTCCCCCGGTGAGCAGTACTTC.

The chain couples TRBV7-8 to TRBJ2-1; 7 bases fit TRBD1. After removal of 5 bases from V and 7 bases from J, the junction contained 8 bases not matched to a gene. CDR1 and CDR2 (germline): SGHVS, FQNEAQ. The CDR3 is 14 residues long. The CDR3 sequence is CASSVRDSENEQFF. In nucleotides, the CDR3 is TGTGCCAGCAGCGTCCGGGACAGTGAGAATGAGCAGTTCTTC.

The V and J genes are TRBV7-9 and TRBJ2-7; 7 bases are shared with TRBD2. The CDR3 has 16 amino acids. Germline V gene lookup returns CDR1 SEHNR and CDR2 FQNEAQ (reference sequence). V dropped 4 bases and J dropped 3; count of bases not matched to a gene: 12. For the CDR3, the DNA is TGTGCCAGCAGCTCCAGCGGGCTAGCGGAGATCTACGAGCAGTACTTC. Translation gives CASSSSGLAEIYEQYF.

The CDR3 nucleotides are TGTGCCAGCAGATCCACTAGCGGGAGCGCTCCCCACGAGCAGTACTTC. It encodes CASRSTSGSAPHEQYF. V is TRBV6-5 and J is TRBJ2-7; 11 nucleotides match TRBD2. From germline, CDR1 is MNHEY and CDR2 SVGAGI. The CDR3 contains 16 residues. The J segment lost 5 bases and the V segment lost 6 bases, leaving 12 bases of the junction unmatched.

The chain recombines TRBV7-2 with TRBJ2-7, with D possibly TRBD1 on 5 matching bases. Germline V lookup: CDR1 SGHTA, CDR2 FQGNSA. The CDR3 spans 13 residues. V lost 4 bases, J lost 1 base, and 8 bases lay in between. CDR3 coding DNA: TGTGCCAGCAGCTGGACAATTTCCTACGAGCAGTACTTC. This sequence encodes CASSWTISYEQYF.

This clonotype showed up just a few times. V gene TRBV5-1 combines with J gene TRBJ2-1, with 8 bases matching TRBD2. Germline assignment: CDR1 SGHRS and CDR2 YFSETQ. Trimming cost V 0 bases and J 10 bases; bases outside gene matches: 3. CDR3 length equals 13 residues. CDR3: CASSLAGGIEQFF. The CDR3 DNA is TGCGCCAGCAGCTTGGCGGGGGGGATCGAGCAGTTCTTC.

The J gene is TRBJ2-5, the V gene TRBV7-9; D may be TRBD1 or TRBD2 (5 bases each). The J call may be mistaken, given a closer DNA end match to TRBJ2-7. This CDR3 region has 12 residues. In germline, CDR1 is SEHNR, CDR2 FQNEAQ (reference sequence). The CDR3 region has the DNA TGTGCCAGCGCGGCAGGGAGCCGCGAGCAGTACTTC. Amino acids: CASAAGSREQYF.

The chain joins TRBV20-1 to TRBJ2-1, with 15 bases lining up with TRBD2. CDR3 length: 13 amino acids. Germline CDR1 is DFQATT and CDR2 is SNEGSKA (reference sequence). The CDR3 spells CGTSGRWHNEQFF. The CDR3 DNA reads as TGCGGGACTAGCGGGAGGTGGCACAATGAGCAGTTCTTC.

This rearrangement joins TRBV24-1 to TRBJ2-3, with 12 bases identical to TRBD2. Germline V CDR1 and CDR2: KGHDR, SFDVKD. The CDR3 runs 15 residues. The V and J ends lost 4 bases and 8 bases, in that order; junction bases with no gene match: 6. The CDR3 bases are TGTGCCACCAGTGACATGACTAGCGGGAGAGGTACGCAGTATTTT. Its protein product is CATSDMTSGRGTQYF.

In its sample, this clonotype was seen many times. The gene calls are TRBV7-9 and TRBJ1-5, with D unclear. Per the germline V gene, CDR1 is SEHNR and CDR2 is FQNEAQ (reference sequence). The CDR3 has 12 amino acids. V lost 0 bases, J lost 5 bases, and 2 bases lay in between. The CDR3 coding sequence is TGTGCCAGCAGCTTAGCCGATCAGCCCCAGCATTTT. Translating gives CASSLADQPQHF.